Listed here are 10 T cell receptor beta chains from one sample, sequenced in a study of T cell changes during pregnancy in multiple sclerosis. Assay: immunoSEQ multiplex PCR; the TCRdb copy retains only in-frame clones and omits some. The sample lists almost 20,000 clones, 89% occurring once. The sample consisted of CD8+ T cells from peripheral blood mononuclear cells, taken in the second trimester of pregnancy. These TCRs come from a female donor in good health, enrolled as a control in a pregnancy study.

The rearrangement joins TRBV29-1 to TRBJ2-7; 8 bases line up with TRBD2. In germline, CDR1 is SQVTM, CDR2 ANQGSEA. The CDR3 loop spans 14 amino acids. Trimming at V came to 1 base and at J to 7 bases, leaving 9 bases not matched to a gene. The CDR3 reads CSVEVFGRAREQYF. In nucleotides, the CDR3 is TGCAGCGTTGAAGTGTTCGGGAGGGCGAGGGAGCAGTACTTC.

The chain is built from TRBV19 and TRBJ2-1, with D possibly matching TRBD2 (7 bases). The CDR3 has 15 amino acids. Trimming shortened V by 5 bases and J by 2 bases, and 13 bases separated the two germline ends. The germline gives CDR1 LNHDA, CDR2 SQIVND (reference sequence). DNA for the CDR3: TGTGCCAGTAGTCATGGCGGGGGCCCCTACAATGAGCAGTTCTTC. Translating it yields CASSHGGGPYNEQFF. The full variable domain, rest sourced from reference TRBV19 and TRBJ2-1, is DGGITQSPKYLFRKEGQNVTLSCEQNLNHDAMYWYRQDPGQGLRLIYYSQIVNDFQKGDIAEGYSVSREKKESFPLTVTSAQKNPTAFYLCASSHGGGPYNEQFFGPGTRLTVL.

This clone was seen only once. The CDR3 DNA reads as TGCGCCAGCAGCCAAGTCGGGGGATACTCCTACAATGAGCAGTTCTTC. This codes for CASSQVGGYSYNEQFF. The chain has TRBV4-1 and TRBJ2-1, with a tentative D call TRBD2 (6 bases). CDR1 is MGHRA, CDR2 YSYEKL, per germline. The CDR3 is made up of 16 amino acids. V was pared by 1 base and J by 0 bases, with 10 bases between.

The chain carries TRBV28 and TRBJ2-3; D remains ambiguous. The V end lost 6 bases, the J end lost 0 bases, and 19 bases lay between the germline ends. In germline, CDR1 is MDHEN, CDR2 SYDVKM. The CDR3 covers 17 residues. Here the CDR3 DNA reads TGTGCCAGCAGCAATCCCCAGAGCCCGACTAGCACAGATACGCAGTATTTT. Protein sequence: CASSNPQSPTSTDTQYF.

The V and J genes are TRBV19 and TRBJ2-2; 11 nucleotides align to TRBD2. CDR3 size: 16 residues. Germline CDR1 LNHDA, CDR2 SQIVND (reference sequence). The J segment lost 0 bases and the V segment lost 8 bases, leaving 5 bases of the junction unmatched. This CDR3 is CASPGTSGTNTGELFF. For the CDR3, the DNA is TGTGCCAGTCCCGGGACTAGCGGAACGAACACCGGGGAGCTGTTTTTT.

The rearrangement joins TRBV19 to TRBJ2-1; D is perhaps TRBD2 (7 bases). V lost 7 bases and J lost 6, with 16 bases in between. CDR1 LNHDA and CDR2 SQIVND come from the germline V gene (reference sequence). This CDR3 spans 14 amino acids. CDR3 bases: TGTGCCAGTATAGGGGGAGTAGCGGGCAATGAGCAGTTCTTC. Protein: CASIGGVAGNEQFF. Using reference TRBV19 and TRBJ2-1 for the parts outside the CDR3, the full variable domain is DGGITQSPKYLFRKEGQNVTLSCEQNLNHDAMYWYRQDPGQGLRLIYYSQIVNDFQKGDIAEGYSVSREKKESFPLTVTSAQKNPTAFYLCASIGGVAGNEQFFGPGTRLTVL.

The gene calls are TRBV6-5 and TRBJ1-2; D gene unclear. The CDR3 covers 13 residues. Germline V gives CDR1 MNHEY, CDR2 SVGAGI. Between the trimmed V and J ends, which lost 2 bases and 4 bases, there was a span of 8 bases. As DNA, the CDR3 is TGTGCCAGCAGTTACCCCAGATCCTATGGCTACACCTTC. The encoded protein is CASSYPRSYGYTF.

CDR3 in amino acids: CASSPKEPTGELFF. The DNA for the CDR3 is TGTGCCAGCAGCCCAAAAGAGCCAACCGGGGAGCTGTTTTTT. V is TRBV9 and J is TRBJ2-2; no clear D. V was clipped by 4 bases and J by 5 bases, with 12 bases between them. The CDR3 spans 14 residues. The germline V gene has CDR1 SGDLS and CDR2 YYNGEE.

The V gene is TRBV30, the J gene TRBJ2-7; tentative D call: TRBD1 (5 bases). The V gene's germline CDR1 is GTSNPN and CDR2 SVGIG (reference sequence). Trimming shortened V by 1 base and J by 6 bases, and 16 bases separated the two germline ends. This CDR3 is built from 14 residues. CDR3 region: CAWSAGPGLTEQYF. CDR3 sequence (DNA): TGTGCCTGGAGTGCCGGGCCAGGGTTGACCGAGCAGTACTTC.

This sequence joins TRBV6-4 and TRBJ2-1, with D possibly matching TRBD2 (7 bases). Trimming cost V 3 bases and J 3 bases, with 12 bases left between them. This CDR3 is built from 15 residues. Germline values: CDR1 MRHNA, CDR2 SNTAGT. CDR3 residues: CASSEGGGSYNEQFF. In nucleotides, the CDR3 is TGTGCCAGCAGTGAGGGGGGCGGGAGCTACAATGAGCAGTTCTTC.